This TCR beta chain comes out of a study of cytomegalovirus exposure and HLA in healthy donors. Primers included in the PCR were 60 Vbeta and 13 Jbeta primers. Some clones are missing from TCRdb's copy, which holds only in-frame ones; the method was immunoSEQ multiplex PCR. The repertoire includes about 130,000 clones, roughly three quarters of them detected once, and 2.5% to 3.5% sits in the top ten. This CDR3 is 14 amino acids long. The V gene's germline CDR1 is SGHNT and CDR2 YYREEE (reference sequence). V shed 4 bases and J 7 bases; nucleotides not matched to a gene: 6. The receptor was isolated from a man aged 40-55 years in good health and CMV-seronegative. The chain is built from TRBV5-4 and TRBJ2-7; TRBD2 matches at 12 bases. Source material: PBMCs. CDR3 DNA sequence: TGTGCCAGCAGCCTCGGACTAGCGGGACTAGAGCAGTACTTC. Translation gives CASSLGLAGLEQYF.